These T cell receptor beta chains were read from a single sample in a study of response to subunit inactivated influenza vaccine. TCRdb redid the calling of the RT-PCR reads with MiXCR, one entry per CDR3 protein. The sample includes approximately 500,000 distinct CDR3 sequences, 10% to 15% seen only once; the top ten take roughly 13%. Sequenced here: PBMCs from blood, sampled about 40 days after vaccination. The receptors come from a man aged 45-60 years who received an inactivated influenza vaccine. The CDR3 runs from the conserved cysteine through the conserved F or W. A D gene is named only where the DNA matches it firmly.

D,V,CDR3
-,TRBV7-9,CASSLALRQNYGYTF
TRBD2,TRBV4-1,CASSQEGLAQYF
-,TRBV7-3,CASRDGNTGELFF
-,TRBV28,CASSHRDFDAGELFF
-,TRBV5-1,CASSLRAESYGYTF
TRBD2,TRBV5-1,CASSKRSLAGAGELFF
-,TRBV10-3,CAIGLDSGLRGYTF
-,TRBV24-1,CATSDSKGVYPAKNIQYF
-,TRBV7-2,CASSWPGGKRLNNEQFF
-,TRBV11-2,CASSLEQWTSYNEQFF
-,TRBV29-1,CSVEGVGKYEQYF
-,TRBV5-6,CASSFIAGETQYF
TRBD2,TRBV12-3/TRBV12-4,CASKMGLALNYEQYF
TRBD1,TRBV29-1,CSVLGQGYYSDTQYF
TRBD2,TRBV4-2,CASSPARLAGPLQETQYF
-,TRBV12-3/TRBV12-4,CASSSLNGVQETQYF
-,TRBV4-3,CASSQEQLLAKNIQYF
-,TRBV7-2,CASSSGTKQTQYF
-,TRBV5-1,CASSLGPEAPLHF
-,TRBV20-1,CSARQGGGTGRQPQHF
-,TRBV12-3/TRBV12-4,CASSVQGGGANEQFF
-,TRBV7-9,CASSRDNYGYTF
-,TRBV6-6,CASRVPLNEQFF
-,TRBV12-3/TRBV12-4,CASSLSESYEQYF
TRBD1,TRBV23-1,CASSQSKGAVCTGELFF
-,TRBV7-6,CASSERGSYEQYF
-,TRBV6-5,CASSYLEGGTEAFF
-,TRBV4-2,CASSQDRGESSYNEQFF
-,TRBV7-9,CASSHRDTYQPQHF
-,TRBV15,CATSRGEVNTEAFF
-,TRBV24-1,CATSERGHEQYF
TRBD2,TRBV4-3,CASSQDVGGRTYNEQFF
-,TRBV4-1,CASSQWSPGGVTQPQHF
TRBD2,TRBV6-1,CASRILAGGYQETQYF
-,TRBV15,CATSRPQRRSLATQYF
TRBD2,TRBV7-2,CASSRLRGGSTDTQYF
-,TRBV10-3,CAISRTDTNYGYTF
TRBD1,TRBV10-3,CAISPTGEPQSIQYF
-,TRBV28,CASSSPAQGKGTDTQYF
-,TRBV12-3/TRBV12-4,CASRDPGLSSYNEQFF
TRBD1,TRBV27,CASRKRQGDYGYTF
-,TRBV9,CASSVVQGTGELFF
-,TRBV6-1,CASSDDLRVDNSPLHF
-,TRBV5-1,CASRPQGRSNEKLFF
-,TRBV6-5,CASSYSSGNEQYF
-,TRBV20-1,CSARDGTGPMEGYTF
-,TRBV2,CASSERGDGSPLHF
TRBD1,TRBV10-3,CAISATGGSRFGANVLTF
TRBD2,TRBV7-2,CASSRTSGPDEQFF
TRBD2,TRBV7-2,CASSLNGGSSTDTQYF
-,TRBV29-1,CSVATLQGTNEQFF
-,TRBV7-9,CASSLGVAEGGDEQFF
-,TRBV6-1,CASSEQGGQNTEAFF
-,TRBV25-1,CASSGAVYTDTQYF
TRBD1,TRBV12-3/TRBV12-4,CASSPGTGWAEQYF